The 18 T cell receptor beta chains below were found in one sample sequenced in a study of cytomegalovirus exposure and HLA in healthy donors. The study ran its PCR with 60 Vbeta and 13 Jbeta primers. Data came from immunoSEQ multiplex PCR; TCRdb stores just in-frame clones and leaves some out. The sample includes 170,000 or so clones, around 77% seen only once; the top ten take about 2.4%. Sample: PBMCs. These receptors originate from a man aged 55 to 70 in good health and CMV-seronegative.

The V call is TRBV19, the J call TRBJ1-6; 11 nucleotides line up with TRBD1. CDR1 and CDR2 from the germline V gene are LNHDA and SQIVND (reference sequence). The ends lost 4 bases at V and 5 bases at J; junction bases unmatched: 4. The CDR3 runs to 16 residues. CDR3 sequence: CASSKGQGANNSPLHF. The CDR3 DNA sequence: TGTGCCAGTAGTAAAGGACAGGGGGCAAATAATTCACCCCTCCACTTT.

The chain has TRBV29-1 and TRBJ2-4; TRBD2 is a possible D gene (5 bases). Deletions cut 1 base from V and 1 base from J, with 11 bases between. CDR3 size: 15 residues. CDR1 and CDR2 from the germline V gene are SQVTM and ANQGSEA. The CDR3 loop reads CSVEAASRAKNIQYF. DNA of the CDR3: TGCAGCGTTGAAGCGGCTAGCAGGGCCAAAAACATTCAGTACTTC.

The V call is TRBV14, the J call TRBJ2-1, with D possibly TRBD1 on 5 matching bases. CDR3 length equals 19 residues. V lost 4 bases and J 12 bases, leaving 34 bases between the germline ends. The germline gives CDR1 SGHDN, CDR2 FVKESK. CDR3 sequence: CASSPLPPGVVNLRQGQFF. The CDR3 DNA is TGTGCCAGCAGCCCCCTGCCCCCTGGGGTAGTTAACCTCAGGCAGGGGCAGTTCTTC.

V usage is TRBV11-3 and J usage is TRBJ2-2, with 14 bases that match TRBD2. The CDR3 is made up of 17 amino acids. The germline V gene has CDR1 SGHNT and CDR2 YENEEA. J was trimmed by 3 bases and V by 5 bases; bases with no gene match: 5. CDR3 loop: CASSRGLAGVDTGELFF. DNA of the CDR3: TGTGCCAGCAGCCGGGGACTAGCGGGAGTGGACACCGGGGAGCTGTTTTTT.

The CDR3 region is CASSPPEARGGNTIYF. CDR3 nucleotides: TGTGCCAGCAGTCCCCCGGAGGCCCGAGGTGGAAACACCATATATTTT. The gene calls are TRBV7-8 and TRBJ1-3; the D is unclear. Germline CDR1 and CDR2: SGHVS and FQNEAQ. Trimming left V 6 bases short and J 3 bases short, with 18 bases between. This CDR3 has 16 amino acids. Together with reference TRBV7-8 and TRBJ1-3, the CDR3 gives the full variable domain: GAGVSQSPRYKVAKRGQDVALRCDPISGHVSLFWYQQALGQGPEFLTYFQNEAQLDKSGLPSDRFFAERPEGSVSTLKIQRTQQEDSAVYLCASSPPEARGGNTIYFGEGSWLTVV.

This sequence joins TRBV10-3 and TRBJ2-3, with D possibly TRBD1 on 6 matching bases. The ends were cut back, 2 bases at V and 5 bases at J, with 14 bases in the middle. The CDR3 is 15 residues long. Germline values: CDR1 ENHRY, CDR2 SYGVKD. This chain's CDR3 is CAISEEGVEKDTQYF. The DNA for the CDR3 is TGTGCCATCAGTGAGGAGGGGGTAGAGAAAGATACGCAGTATTTT.

The rearrangement joins TRBV6-5 to TRBJ1-1, with D perhaps matching TRBD1 (5 bases). The germline V gene has CDR1 MNHEY and CDR2 SVGAGI. Trimming removed 7 bases at V and 6 bases at J, with 12 bases between. This CDR3 is 12 amino acids long. CDR3 amino acids: CASIGTVSEAFF. In DNA form, the CDR3 reads TGTGCCAGCATCGGGACTGTATCTGAAGCTTTCTTT.

The chain has TRBV19 and TRBJ2-5, with 8 bases aligning to TRBD1. With 6 bases clipped from V and 2 bases from J, the junction kept 2 bases outside the gene matches. The CDR3 runs 13 residues. The germline gives CDR1 LNHDA, CDR2 SQIVND (reference sequence). The CDR3 coding sequence is TGTGCCAGTAGCAGGACAGGGCAAGAGACCCAGTACTTC. Translated, it gives CASSRTGQETQYF.

The V gene is TRBV6-5, the J gene TRBJ2-2; 7 bases match TRBD1. The J segment lost 4 bases and the V segment lost 2 bases, leaving 4 bases of the junction unmatched. CDR1 is MNHEY and CDR2 is SVGAGI in the germline V gene. The CDR3 has 15 residues. The CDR3 DNA reads TGTGCCAGCAGTTACCGGACAGGTCCCACCGGGGAGCTGTTTTTT. Protein: CASSYRTGPTGELFF.

The genes are TRBV20-1 and TRBJ1-2; perhaps TRBD1 as D (5 bases). The CDR3 runs 11 residues. V lost 6 bases, J lost 6 bases, and 11 bases lay in between. In germline, CDR1 is DFQATT, CDR2 SNEGSKA (reference sequence). The CDR3 DNA sequence: TGCAGTGCGCTGGGGGGGAATGGCTACACCTTC. Protein sequence: CSALGGNGYTF.

The genes are TRBV30 and TRBJ2-7; D uncertain. Trimming pared 0 bases from V and 6 bases from J, leaving 9 bases between. The germline V gene encodes CDR1 GTSNPN and CDR2 SVGIG (reference sequence). This CDR3 is built from 12 residues. CDR3 coding DNA: TGTGCCTGGAGTGTAAGCTTGCTCGAGCAGTACTTC. Translation: CAWSVSLLEQYF.

This rearrangement joins TRBV19 to TRBJ1-2, with TRBD1 matching over 7 bases. Per germline, CDR1 LNHDA and CDR2 SQIVND (reference sequence). V lost 6 bases to trimming and J lost 8 bases; unmatched junction nucleotides: 15. This CDR3 region has 15 residues. The CDR3 nucleotides are TGTGCCAGTAGGACCACAATGACAGGGCGACGGGGCTACACCTTC. It specifies CASRTTMTGRRGYTF.

CDR3 protein: CASSPGNLGQYF. CDR3 bases: TGTGCCAGCAGCCCGGGAAATCTGGGGCAGTACTTC. The rearrangement links TRBV14 to TRBJ2-7; D is possibly TRBD2 (5 bases). This CDR3 is built from 12 residues. CDR1 is SGHDN and CDR2 is FVKESK in the germline V gene. The V end was cut by 4 bases, the J end by 9 bases, with 13 bases between.

The rearrangement uses TRBV4-3 and TRBJ2-7, with 11 bases matching TRBD2. The CDR3 runs to 18 residues. The V segment lost 0 bases and the J segment 4 bases; nucleotides outside the gene matches: 11. Per the germline V gene, CDR1 is LGHNA and CDR2 is YSLEER. Here the CDR3 DNA reads TGCGCCAGCAGCCAAGATTGGGGTAGGGTAGCGGGAGGGTACGAGCAGTACTTC. Its translation: CASSQDWGRVAGGYEQYF.

The chain is built from TRBV7-8 and TRBJ2-1, with 8 positions matching TRBD2. J lost 4 bases, V lost 5 bases, and 7 bases had no gene match. The germline gives CDR1 SGHVS, CDR2 FQNEAQ. This CDR3 has 15 residues. The CDR3 bases are TGTGCCAGCAGCACGCGGGTAGCGGGGTACAATGAGCAGTTCTTC. Residues: CASSTRVAGYNEQFF.

This clone has a single count. The chain uses TRBV18 and TRBJ2-1; D possibly corresponds to TRBD2 (5 bases). This CDR3 has 15 residues. CDR1 KGHSH and CDR2 LQKENI come from the germline V gene. V was clipped by 4 bases and J by 3 bases, with 13 bases between them. CDR3 in amino acids: CASSRGLESYNEQFF. For the CDR3, the DNA is TGTGCCAGCTCACGCGGACTGGAGAGCTACAATGAGCAGTTCTTC.

The rearrangement uses TRBV29-1 and TRBJ2-7; maybe TRBD1 (6 bases). Germline V gene sequence: CDR1 SQVTM, CDR2 ANQGSEA. The CDR3 runs 14 residues. CDR3 protein: CSILPGTIGYEQYF. The CDR3 DNA follows: TGCAGTATCCTTCCCGGGACAATCGGTTACGAGCAGTACTTC.

V is TRBV6-1 and J is TRBJ2-1; TRBD2 matches at 9 bases. Germline V gives CDR1 MNHNS, CDR2 SASEGT. The CDR3 sequence is 12 residues long. Losses at the gene ends were 5 bases for V and 10 bases for J; bases not matched to a gene: 3. This CDR3 reads CASSTLAGEQFF. The CDR3 DNA reads TGTGCCAGCAGTACCCTAGCGGGAGAGCAGTTCTTC.